This TCR beta chain was obtained from a study of T-cell memory formation after mild COVID-19. TCRdb processed the 5' RACE reads anew with MiXCR; each CDR3 protein has one entry. This sample has around 200,000 distinct CDR3 sequences, with around 27% found just once. This CDR3 has 13 residues. Germline CDR1 MGHDK, CDR2 SYGVNS. V dropped 4 bases and J dropped 4 bases, with 8 bases sitting between them. The J gene is TRBJ1-5, the V gene TRBV25-1; D call uncertain. The TCR sequence derives from an adult woman who had mild COVID-19 (a few samples of this study predate the infection). Cell type and time point are not known. The material sequenced was PBMCs or a T cell subset sorted from them (not recorded which). CDR3 amino acids: CASSAALNQPQHF. The DNA for the CDR3 is TGTGCCAGCAGTGCCGCCTTAAATCAGCCCCAGCATTTT.